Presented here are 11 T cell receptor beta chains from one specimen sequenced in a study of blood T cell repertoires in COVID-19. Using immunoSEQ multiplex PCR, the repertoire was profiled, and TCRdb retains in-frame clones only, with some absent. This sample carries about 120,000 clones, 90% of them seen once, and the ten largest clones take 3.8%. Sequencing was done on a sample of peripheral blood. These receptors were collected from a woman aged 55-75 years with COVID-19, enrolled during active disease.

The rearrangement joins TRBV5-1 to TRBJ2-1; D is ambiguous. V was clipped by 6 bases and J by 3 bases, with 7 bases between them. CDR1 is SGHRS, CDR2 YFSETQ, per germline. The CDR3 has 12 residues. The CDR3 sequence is CASNLRYNEQFF. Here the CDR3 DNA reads TGCGCCAGCAATTTGCGCTACAATGAGCAGTTCTTC.

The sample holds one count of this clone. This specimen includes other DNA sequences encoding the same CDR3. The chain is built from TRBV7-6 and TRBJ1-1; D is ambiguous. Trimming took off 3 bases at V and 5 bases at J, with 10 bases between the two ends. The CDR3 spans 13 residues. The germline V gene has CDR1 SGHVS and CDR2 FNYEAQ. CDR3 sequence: CASSLEGGTEAFF. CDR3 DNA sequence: TGTGCCAGCAGCTTGGAGGGCGGAACTGAAGCTTTCTTT.

The CDR3 sequence is CASSSRLAGYQETQYF. DNA of the CDR3: TGTGCCAGCAGCTCCAGACTAGCGGGGTACCAAGAGACCCAGTACTTC. J is TRBJ2-5 and V is TRBV5-8; 11 bases are a match to TRBD2. The CDR3 spans 16 residues. Germline values: CDR1 SGHTS, CDR2 YDEGEE. Germline trimming cut 3 bases from V and 0 bases from J; bases unmatched to any gene: 4.

The CDR3 sequence is CAIRADITGYGYTF. CDR3 sequence (DNA): TGTGCCATCAGGGCCGACATAACCGGCTATGGCTACACCTTC. The V and J genes are TRBV10-3 and TRBJ1-2; D unresolved. Trimming cost V 6 bases and J 4 bases, with 15 bases left between them. Per germline, CDR1 ENHRY and CDR2 SYGVKD. The CDR3 has 14 residues.

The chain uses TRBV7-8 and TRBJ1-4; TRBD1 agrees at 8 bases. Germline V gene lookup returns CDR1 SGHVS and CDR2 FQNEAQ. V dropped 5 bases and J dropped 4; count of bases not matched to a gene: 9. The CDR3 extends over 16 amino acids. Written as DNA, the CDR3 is TGTGCCAGCAGCCACAATCCAGGACAGGGTAATGAAAAACTGTTTTTT. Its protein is CASSHNPGQGNEKLFF.

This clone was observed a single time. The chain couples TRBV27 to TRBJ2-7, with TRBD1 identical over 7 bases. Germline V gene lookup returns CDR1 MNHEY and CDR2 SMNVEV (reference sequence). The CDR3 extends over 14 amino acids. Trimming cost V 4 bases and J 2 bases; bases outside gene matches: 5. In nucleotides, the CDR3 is TGTGCCAGCAGTTCCGGGACAGTAGCCTACGAGCAGTACTTC. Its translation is CASSSGTVAYEQYF.

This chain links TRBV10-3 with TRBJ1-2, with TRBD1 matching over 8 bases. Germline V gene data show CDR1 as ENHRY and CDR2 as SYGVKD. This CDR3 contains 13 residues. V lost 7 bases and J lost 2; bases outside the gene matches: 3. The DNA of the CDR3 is TGTGCCATCACAGGGGGCACAAACTATGGCTACACCTTC. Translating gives CAITGGTNYGYTF.

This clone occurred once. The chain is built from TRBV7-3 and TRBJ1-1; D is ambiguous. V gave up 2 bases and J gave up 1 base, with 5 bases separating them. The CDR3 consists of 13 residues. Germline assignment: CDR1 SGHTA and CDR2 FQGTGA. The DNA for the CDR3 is TGTGCCAGCAGCTTAGGGCGGAACACTGAAGCTTTCTTT. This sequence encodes CASSLGRNTEAFF. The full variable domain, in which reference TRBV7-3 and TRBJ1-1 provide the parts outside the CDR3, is GAGVSQTPSNKVTEKGKYVELRCDPISGHTALYWYRQSLGQGPEFLIYFQGTGAADDSGLPNDRFFAVRPEGSVSTLKIQRTERGDSAVYLCASSLGRNTEAFFGQGTRLTVV.

The CDR3 DNA follows: TGTGCCTGCGGACAGGGTGGGGCCTACGAGCAGTACTTC. This codes for CACGQGGAYEQYF. The chain uses TRBV30 and TRBJ2-7; 8 nucleotides match TRBD1. The CDR3 consists of 13 residues. V shed 6 bases, J shed 2 bases, and the junction held 6 bases outside the gene matches. Looked up from germline, CDR1 is GTSNPN and CDR2 is SVGIG (reference sequence).

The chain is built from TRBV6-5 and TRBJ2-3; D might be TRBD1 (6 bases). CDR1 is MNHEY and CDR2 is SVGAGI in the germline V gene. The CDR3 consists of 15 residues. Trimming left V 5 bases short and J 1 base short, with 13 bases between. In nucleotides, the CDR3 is TGTGCCAGCAGTCCTATGGCAGGGGGCACAGATACGCAGTATTTT. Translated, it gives CASSPMAGGTDTQYF.

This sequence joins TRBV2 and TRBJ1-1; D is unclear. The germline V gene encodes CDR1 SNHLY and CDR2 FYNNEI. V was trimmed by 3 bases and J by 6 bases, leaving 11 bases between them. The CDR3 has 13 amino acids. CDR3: CASSEFGEPEAFF. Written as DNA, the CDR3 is TGTGCCAGCAGTGAGTTCGGGGAACCTGAAGCTTTCTTT.